Following are 14 T cell receptor beta chains from one sample sequenced in a study of CD8+CD57+ T cells in acquired aplastic anemia. Researchers used genomic DNA as the template to profile TCR beta VDJ and CDR3. TCRdb re-called the reads through MiXCR, storing one row per CDR3 protein. The table shows about 130,000 distinct CDR3 sequences, with about 40% occurring only once. The sequencing input was sorted CD4+, CD8+, or CD8+CD57+ T cells (not recorded which) from PBMCs. The receptor source for this set is a human donor in good health, serving as a control.

This chain connects TRBV24-1 to TRBJ2-1; 11 bases are a match to TRBD2. Looked up from germline, CDR1 is KGHDR and CDR2 is SFDVKD. The CDR3 loop spans 14 amino acids. V trimming: 5 bases; J trimming: 7 bases; junction bases outside the gene matches: 3. CDR3 loop: CATSVTSGGNEQFF. The CDR3 DNA sequence: TGTGCCACCAGTGTAACTAGCGGGGGAAATGAGCAGTTCTTC.

The V call is TRBV5-6, the J call TRBJ1-1, with unresolved D. Per germline, CDR1 SGHDT and CDR2 YYEEEE. Trimming removed 0 bases at V and 1 base at J, with 7 bases between. CDR3 length equals 14 residues. Here the CDR3 DNA reads TGTGCCAGCAGCTTGGCCGCCGGGAACACTGAAGCTTTCTTT. It is translated as CASSLAAGNTEAFF.

Only a few counts were recorded for this clonotype. The J gene is TRBJ2-3, the V gene TRBV7-2; D is unclear. In germline, CDR1 is SGHTA, CDR2 FQGNSA. This CDR3 is built from 13 residues. Trimming stripped 7 bases from V and 2 bases from J, with 10 bases between. CDR3 in DNA: TGTGCCAGCACCTCCGAGTACACAGATACGCAGTATTTT. This gives the protein CASTSEYTDTQYF.

This clonotype showed up many times. The chain joins TRBV6-4 to TRBJ2-1, with a possible D match to TRBD2 (6 bases). The CDR3 runs to 12 residues. In germline, CDR1 is MRHNA, CDR2 SNTAGT. With 0 bases removed from V and 12 bases from J, the gap between germline ends came to 9 bases. The CDR3 DNA follows: TGTGCCAGCAGTGACTCGGCGGGGAGGCAGTTCTTC. Residues: CASSDSAGRQFF.

V is TRBV9 and J is TRBJ2-7; TRBD2 agrees at 8 bases. This CDR3 spans 14 amino acids. The trim removed 3 bases at V and 2 bases at J, leaving 4 bases unmatched. Per germline, CDR1 SGDLS and CDR2 YYNGEE. CDR3 in DNA: TGTGCCAGCAGCGACGGGGGGGGTCCCTACGAGCAGTACTTC. Translated: CASSDGGGPYEQYF.

A few counts support this clonotype. J is TRBJ1-2 and V is TRBV25-1, with 11 positions matching TRBD1. With 6 bases clipped from V and 5 bases from J, the junction kept 2 bases outside the gene matches. The CDR3 covers 13 residues. In germline, CDR1 is MGHDK, CDR2 SYGVNS. CDR3 nucleotides: TGTGCCAGCAGGGGACAGGGGGGTTATGGCTACACCTTC. The encoded protein is CASRGQGGYGYTF.

This clonotype occurred many times. The chain combines TRBV29-1 with TRBJ1-6; D is ambiguous. CDR3 length: 14 amino acids. The V gene lost 5 bases and the J gene lost 5 bases, with 13 bases spanning the gap. Germline-derived CDR1 and CDR2 are SQVTM and ANQGSEA. The CDR3 here is CSVKGSSDNSPLHF. The CDR3 nucleotides are TGCAGCGTTAAAGGAAGCAGTGATAATTCACCCCTCCACTTT.

The chain joins TRBV9 to TRBJ2-7; tentatively, D is TRBD2 (5 bases). Germline assignment: CDR1 SGDLS and CDR2 YYNGEE. The CDR3 covers 14 residues. Trimming removed 0 bases from V and 2 bases from J, with 9 bases in between. The CDR3 sequence: CASSVADLAYEQYF. The CDR3 DNA follows: TGTGCCAGCAGCGTAGCGGACTTGGCCTACGAGCAGTACTTC.

CDR3 DNA sequence: TGTGCCAGCAGCCACGGGGTACAGGGAAGGTACCAAGAGACCCAGTACTTC. Protein: CASSHGVQGRYQETQYF. The chain couples TRBV3-1 to TRBJ2-5; D is possibly TRBD1 (6 bases). The V gene lost 3 bases and the J gene lost 0 bases, with 17 bases spanning the gap. Looked up from germline, CDR1 is LGHDT and CDR2 is YNNKEL (reference sequence). This CDR3 is 17 amino acids long.

Many counts were recorded for this clonotype. The CDR3 region has the DNA TGTGCCAGCAGCGCGACCGGGACGTCCTACAATGAGCAGTTCTTC. Its translation: CASSATGTSYNEQFF. The chain recombines TRBV5-5 with TRBJ2-1; D may match TRBD1 or TRBD2 (5 bases each). This CDR3 spans 15 amino acids. CDR1 SGHKS and CDR2 YYEKEE come from the germline V gene (reference sequence). Between the trimmed V and J ends, which lost 4 bases and 1 base, there was a span of 12 bases.

The chain links TRBV15 to TRBJ2-5; D assignment may be TRBD1 or TRBD2 (5 bases each). V was trimmed by 0 bases and J by 5 bases, leaving 13 bases between them. The germline gives CDR1 LNHNV, CDR2 YYDKDF (reference sequence). This CDR3 is 15 amino acids long. The CDR3 coding sequence is TGTGCCACCAGCAGAGAGGGGGAAACTTTTGAGACCCAGTACTTC. It translates to CATSREGETFETQYF. Based on the CDR3 plus reference TRBV15 and TRBJ2-5, the full variable domain is DAMVIQNPRYQVTQFGKPVTLSCSQTLNHNVMYWYQQKSSQAPKLLFHYYDKDFNNEADTPDNFQSRRPNTSFCFLDIRSPGLGDTAMYLCATSREGETFETQYFGPGTRLLVL.

This clonotype was observed a few times. This sequence joins TRBV28 and TRBJ1-1; no clear D gene. The CDR3 has 13 residues. V dropped 6 bases and J dropped 6 bases, with 14 bases sitting between them. Germline V lookup: CDR1 MDHEN, CDR2 SYDVKM. For the CDR3, the DNA is TGTGCCAGCAGCACGGACCCGCTCGCTGAAGCTTTCTTT. It translates to CASSTDPLAEAFF.

For this clonotype: One end of the junction is discordant with germline, which a read error may explain. The chain links TRBV9 to TRBJ1-6; D uncertain. Germline CDR1 SGDLS, CDR2 YYNGEE. This CDR3 region has 8 residues. In DNA, the CDR3 is TGTGCCAGCAGCGTAGCTACCTTT. Its protein product is CASSVATF. The whole variable domain, remainder taken from reference TRBV9 and TRBJ1-6, is DSGVTQTPKHLITATGQRVTLRCSPRSGDLSVYWYQQSLDQGLQFLIQYYNGEERAKGNILERFSAQQFPDLHSELNLSSLELGDSALYFCASSVATFGNGTRLTVT.

This clonotype was observed many times. The chain uses TRBV9 and TRBJ2-2, with 9 bases lining up with TRBD2. From germline, CDR1 is SGDLS and CDR2 YYNGEE. J lost 7 bases, V lost 0 bases, and 1 base had no gene match. The CDR3 runs 14 residues. DNA for the CDR3: TGTGCCAGCAGCGTAGGACTAGCGGACGGGGAGCTGTTTTTT. Translation gives CASSVGLADGELFF.